Included here is one TCR beta chain sequence, with context. Different DNA sequences within this sample yield the same CDR3. This sample was included in a study of blood T cell repertoires in COVID-19. In the study overall: COVID-19 samples collected from the United States, Italy and Spain covered acute and convalescent phases. PBMCs, B-cell-depleted T cells, or T cells provided the cDNA or gDNA that made up the material.

The V and J ends lost 3 bases and 1 base respectively, with 6 bases between them. The CDR3 length is 14 residues. Germline CDR1 is LNHDA and CDR2 is SQIVND (reference sequence). Source study methods: How many nucleated cells were present was estimated from reference gene primer amplification. Using immunoSEQ multiplex PCR, the repertoire was profiled, and TCRdb retains in-frame clones only, with some absent. That table gives V, J and clone size, and the DNA gave D and trimming. The data show roughly 250,000 clones, 70% to 85% seen once. The sample was peripheral blood. The J gene is TRBJ2-2, the V gene TRBV19, with unresolved D. The TCR was taken from a woman aged 40 to 50 with active or convalescent COVID-19. CDR3 in DNA: TGTGCCAGTAGTATTTCCAGGAACACCGGGGAGCTGTTTTTT. Amino acids: CASSISRNTGELFF. Together with reference TRBV19 and TRBJ2-2, the CDR3 gives the full variable domain: DGGITQSPKYLFRKEGQNVTLSCEQNLNHDAMYWYRQDPGQGLRLIYYSQIVNDFQKGDIAEGYSVSREKKESFPLTVTSAQKNPTAFYLCASSISRNTGELFFGEGSRLTVL.